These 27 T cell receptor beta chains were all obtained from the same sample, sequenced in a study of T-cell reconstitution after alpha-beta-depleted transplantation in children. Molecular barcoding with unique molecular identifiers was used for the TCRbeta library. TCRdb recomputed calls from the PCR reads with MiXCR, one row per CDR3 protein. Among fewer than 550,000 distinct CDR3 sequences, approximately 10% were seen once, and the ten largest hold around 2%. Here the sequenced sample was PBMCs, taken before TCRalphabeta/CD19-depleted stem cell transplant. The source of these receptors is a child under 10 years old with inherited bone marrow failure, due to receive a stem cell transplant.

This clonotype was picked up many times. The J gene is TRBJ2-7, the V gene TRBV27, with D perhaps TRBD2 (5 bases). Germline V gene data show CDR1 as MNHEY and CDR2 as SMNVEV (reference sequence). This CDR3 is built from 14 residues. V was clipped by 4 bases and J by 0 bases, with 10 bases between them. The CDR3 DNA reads TGTGCCAGCAGTTCCCGGGAAGCCTCCTACGAGCAGTACTTC. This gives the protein CASSSREASYEQYF.

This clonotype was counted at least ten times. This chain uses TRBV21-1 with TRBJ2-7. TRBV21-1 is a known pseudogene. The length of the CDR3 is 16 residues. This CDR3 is CASSNKLWRKIPEQYF. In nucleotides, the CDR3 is TGTGCCAGCAGCAATAAGTTATGGCGGAAAATACCCGAGCAGTACTTC.

The CDR3: CASSFPRGLTANTGELFF. CDR3 DNA: TGTGCCAGCAGCTTCCCTAGGGGGCTCACGGCGAACACCGGGGAGCTGTTTTTT. The rearrangement uses TRBV11-1 and TRBJ2-2, with 7 bases identical to TRBD1. V lost 3 bases to trimming and J lost 0 bases; unmatched junction nucleotides: 10. From germline, CDR1 is SGHAT and CDR2 FQDESV (reference sequence). There are 18 residues in the CDR3.

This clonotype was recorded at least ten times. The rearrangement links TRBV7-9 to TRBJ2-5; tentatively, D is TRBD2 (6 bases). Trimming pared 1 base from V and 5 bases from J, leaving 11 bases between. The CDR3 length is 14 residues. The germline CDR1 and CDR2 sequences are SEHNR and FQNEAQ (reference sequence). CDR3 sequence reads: CASSLDGSQETQYF. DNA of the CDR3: TGTGCCAGCAGCTTAGACGGGAGCCAGGAGACCCAGTACTTC.

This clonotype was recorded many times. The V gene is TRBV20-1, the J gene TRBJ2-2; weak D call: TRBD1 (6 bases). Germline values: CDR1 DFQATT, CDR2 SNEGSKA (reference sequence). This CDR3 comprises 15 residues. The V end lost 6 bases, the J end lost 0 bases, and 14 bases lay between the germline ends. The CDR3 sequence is CSATPRGTNTGELFF. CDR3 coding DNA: TGCAGTGCCACACCCAGGGGTACGAACACCGGGGAGCTGTTTTTT.

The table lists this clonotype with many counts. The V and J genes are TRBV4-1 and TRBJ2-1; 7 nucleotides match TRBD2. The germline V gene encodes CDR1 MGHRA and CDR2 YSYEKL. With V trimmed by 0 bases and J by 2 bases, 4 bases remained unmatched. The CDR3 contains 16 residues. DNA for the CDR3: TGCGCCAGCAGCCAAGAAGCGGGGAGGGCCTACAATGAGCAGTTCTTC. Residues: CASSQEAGRAYNEQFF.

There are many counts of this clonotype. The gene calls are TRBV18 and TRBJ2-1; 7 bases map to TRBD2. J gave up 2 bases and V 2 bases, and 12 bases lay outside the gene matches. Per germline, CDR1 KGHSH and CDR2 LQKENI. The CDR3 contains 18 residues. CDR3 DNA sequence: TGTGCCAGCTCACCATTAGACCGCGGGGGACGGACCTACAATGAGCAGTTCTTC. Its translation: CASSPLDRGGRTYNEQFF.

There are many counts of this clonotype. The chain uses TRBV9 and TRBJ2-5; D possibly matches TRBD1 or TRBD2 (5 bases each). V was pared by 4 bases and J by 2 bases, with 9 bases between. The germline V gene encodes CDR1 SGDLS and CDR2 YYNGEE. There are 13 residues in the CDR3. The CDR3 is CASSRDAQETQYF. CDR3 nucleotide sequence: TGTGCCAGCAGCCGGGACGCACAAGAGACCCAGTACTTC.

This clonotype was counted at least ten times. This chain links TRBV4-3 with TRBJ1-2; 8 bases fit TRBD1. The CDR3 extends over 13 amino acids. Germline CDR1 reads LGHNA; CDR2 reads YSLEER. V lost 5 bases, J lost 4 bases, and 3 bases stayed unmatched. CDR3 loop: CASSGQGFYGYTF. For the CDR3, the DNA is TGCGCCAGCAGCGGACAGGGTTTCTATGGCTACACCTTC.

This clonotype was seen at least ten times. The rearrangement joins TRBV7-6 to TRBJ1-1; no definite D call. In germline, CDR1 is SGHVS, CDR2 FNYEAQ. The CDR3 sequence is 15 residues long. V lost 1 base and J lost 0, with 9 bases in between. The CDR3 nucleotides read TGTGCCAGCAGCTTAGAGGCGGATTTGAACACTGAAGCTTTCTTT. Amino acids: CASSLEADLNTEAFF. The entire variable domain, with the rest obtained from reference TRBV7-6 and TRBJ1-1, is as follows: GAGVSQSPRYKVTKRGQDVALRCDPISGHVSLYWYRQALGQGPEFLTYFNYEAQQDKSGLPNDRFSAERPEGSISTLTIQRTEQRDSAMYRCASSLEADLNTEAFFGQGTRLTVV.

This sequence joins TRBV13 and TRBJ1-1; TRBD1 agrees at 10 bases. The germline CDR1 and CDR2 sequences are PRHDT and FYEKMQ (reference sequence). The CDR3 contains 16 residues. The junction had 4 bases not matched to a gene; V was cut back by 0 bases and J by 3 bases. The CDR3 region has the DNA TGTGCCAGCAGCTTAGGCCTAGGGACAGGGGACACTGAAGCTTTCTTT. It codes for CASSLGLGTGDTEAFF. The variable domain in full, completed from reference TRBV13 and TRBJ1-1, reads AAGVIQSPRHLIKEKRETATLKCYPIPRHDTVYWYQQGPGQDPQFLISFYEKMQSDKGSIPDRFSAQQFSDYHSELNMSSLELGDSALYFCASSLGLGTGDTEAFFGQGTRLTVV.

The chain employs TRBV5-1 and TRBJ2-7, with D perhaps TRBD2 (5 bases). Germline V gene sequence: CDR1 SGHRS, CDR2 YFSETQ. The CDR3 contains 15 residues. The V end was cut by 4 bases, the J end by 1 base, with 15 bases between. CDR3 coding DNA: TGCGCCAGCAGCCCCGAGGTAGCGATTTCCTACGAGCAGTACTTC. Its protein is CASSPEVAISYEQYF. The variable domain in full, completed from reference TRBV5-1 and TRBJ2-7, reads KAGVTQTPRYLIKTRGQQVTLSCSPISGHRSVSWYQQTPGQGLQFLFEYFSETQRNKGNFPGRFSGRQFSNSRSEMNVSTLELGDSALYLCASSPEVAISYEQYFGPGTRLTVT.

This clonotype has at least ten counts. CDR3 DNA sequence: TGTGCCAGCAGCCATAGTAGCGGGAGCTACGAGCAGTACTTC. This sequence encodes CASSHSSGSYEQYF. This chain connects TRBV3-1 to TRBJ2-7; TRBD2 agrees at 9 bases. The ends lost 3 bases at V and 3 bases at J; junction bases unmatched: 3. This CDR3 spans 14 amino acids. CDR1 and CDR2 from the germline V gene are LGHDT and YNNKEL (reference sequence).

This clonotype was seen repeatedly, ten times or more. CDR3 loop: CASSQGPGKAVEGTDTQYF. CDR3 coding DNA: TGTGCCAGCAGCCAAGGACCGGGTAAGGCGGTCGAGGGCACAGATACGCAGTATTTT. J is TRBJ2-3 and V is TRBV4-2; D call uncertain. The CDR3 has 19 amino acids. The V end was cut by 1 base, the J end by 1 base, with 21 bases between. Germline CDR1 and CDR2: LGHNA and YNFKEQ.

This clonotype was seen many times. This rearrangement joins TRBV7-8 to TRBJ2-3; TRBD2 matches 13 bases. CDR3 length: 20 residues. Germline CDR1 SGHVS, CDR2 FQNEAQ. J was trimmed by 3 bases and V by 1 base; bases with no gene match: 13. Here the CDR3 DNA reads TGTGCCAGCAGCTTAGTCCCGCCGGGACTAGCGGGATGGAGGACAGATACGCAGTATTTT. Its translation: CASSLVPPGLAGWRTDTQYF.

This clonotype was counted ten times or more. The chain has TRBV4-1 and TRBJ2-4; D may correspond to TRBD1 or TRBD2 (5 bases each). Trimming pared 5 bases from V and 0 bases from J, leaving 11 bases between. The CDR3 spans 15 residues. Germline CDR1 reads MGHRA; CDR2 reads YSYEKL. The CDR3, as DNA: TGCGCCAGCAGCGAAGGGGACGGAGCCAAAAACATTCAGTACTTC. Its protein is CASSEGDGAKNIQYF.

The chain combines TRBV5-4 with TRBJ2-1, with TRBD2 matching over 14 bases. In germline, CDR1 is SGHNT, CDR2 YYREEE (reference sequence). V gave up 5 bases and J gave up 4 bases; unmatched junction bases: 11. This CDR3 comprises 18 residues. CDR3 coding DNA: TGTGCCAGCAGTCCAGGGACTAGCGGGAGACGAAGGTACAATGAGCAGTTCTTC. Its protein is CASSPGTSGRRRYNEQFF.

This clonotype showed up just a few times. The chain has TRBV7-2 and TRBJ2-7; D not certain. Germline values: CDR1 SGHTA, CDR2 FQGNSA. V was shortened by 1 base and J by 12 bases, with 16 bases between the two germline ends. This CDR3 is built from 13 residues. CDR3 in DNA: TGTGCCAGCAGCTTAGACTGGGATGGTTTGCCGTACTTC. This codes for CASSLDWDGLPYF.

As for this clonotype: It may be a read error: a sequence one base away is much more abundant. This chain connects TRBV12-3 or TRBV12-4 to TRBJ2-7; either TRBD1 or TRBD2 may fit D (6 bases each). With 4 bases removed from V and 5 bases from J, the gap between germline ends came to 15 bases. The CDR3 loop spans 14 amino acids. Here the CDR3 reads CASSSRDTGDEQYF. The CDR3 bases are TGTGCCAGCAGTTCGCGGGACACGGGCGACGAGCAGTACTTC.

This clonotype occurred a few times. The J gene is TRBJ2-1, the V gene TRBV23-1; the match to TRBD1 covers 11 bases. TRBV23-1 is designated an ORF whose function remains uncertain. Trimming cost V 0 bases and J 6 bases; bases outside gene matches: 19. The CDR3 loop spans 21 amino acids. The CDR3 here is CASSQSPRDRGFSLGVNEQFF. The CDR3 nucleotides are TGCGCCAGCAGTCAATCCCCCCGGGACAGGGGGTTTAGTTTAGGAGTCAATGAGCAGTTCTTC.

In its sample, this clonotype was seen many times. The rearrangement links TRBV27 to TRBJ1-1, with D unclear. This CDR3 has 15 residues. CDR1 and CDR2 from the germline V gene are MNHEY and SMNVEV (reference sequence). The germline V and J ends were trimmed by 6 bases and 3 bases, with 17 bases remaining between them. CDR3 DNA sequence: TGTGCCAGCAGCTCCGACCCCTACTTATACACTGAAGCTTTCTTT. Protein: CASSSDPYLYTEAFF.

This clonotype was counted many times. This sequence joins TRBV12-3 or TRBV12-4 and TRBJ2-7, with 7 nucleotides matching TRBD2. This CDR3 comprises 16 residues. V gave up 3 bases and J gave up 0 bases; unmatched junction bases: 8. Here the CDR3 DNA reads TGTGCCAGCAGTTTCCGCCGGGACTACCCCTCCTACGAGCAGTACTTC. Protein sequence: CASSFRRDYPSYEQYF.

The CDR3 is CASSLLGPGTGELFF. The DNA for the CDR3 is TGTGCCAGCAGCCTGCTGGGGCCGGGCACCGGGGAGCTGTTTTTT. This chain connects TRBV5-4 to TRBJ2-2, with D perhaps TRBD1 (5 bases). This CDR3 comprises 15 residues. Germline CDR1 is SGHNT and CDR2 is YYREEE (reference sequence). Trimming shortened V by 4 bases and J by 4 bases, and 14 bases separated the two germline ends.

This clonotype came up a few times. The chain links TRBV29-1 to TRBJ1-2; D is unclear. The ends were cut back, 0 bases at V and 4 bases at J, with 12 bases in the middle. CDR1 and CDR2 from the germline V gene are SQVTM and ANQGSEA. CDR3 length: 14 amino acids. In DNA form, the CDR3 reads TGCAGCGTTGAAGATCCATCTGGACGCTATGGCTACACCTTC. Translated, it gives CSVEDPSGRYGYTF. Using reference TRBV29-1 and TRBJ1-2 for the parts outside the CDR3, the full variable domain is SAVISQKPSRDICQRGTSLTIQCQVDSQVTMMFWYRQQPGQSLTLIATANQGSEATYESGFVIDKFPISRPNLTFSTLTVSNMSPEDSSIYLCSVEDPSGRYGYTFGSGTRLTVV.

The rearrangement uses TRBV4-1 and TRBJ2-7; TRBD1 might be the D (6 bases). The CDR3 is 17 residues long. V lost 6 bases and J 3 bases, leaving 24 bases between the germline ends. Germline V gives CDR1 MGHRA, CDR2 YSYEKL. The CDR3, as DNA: TGCGCCAGCAGTCAACCCCCTACCCAAGACAGGTACTACGAGCAGTACTTC. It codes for CASSQPPTQDRYYEQYF.

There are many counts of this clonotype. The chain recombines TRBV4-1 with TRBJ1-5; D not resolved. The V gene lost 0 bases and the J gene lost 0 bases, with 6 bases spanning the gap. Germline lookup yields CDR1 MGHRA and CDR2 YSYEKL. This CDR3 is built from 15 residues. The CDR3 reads CASSQERVSNQPQHF. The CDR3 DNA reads TGCGCCAGCAGCCAAGAGCGGGTTAGCAATCAGCCCCAGCATTTT.

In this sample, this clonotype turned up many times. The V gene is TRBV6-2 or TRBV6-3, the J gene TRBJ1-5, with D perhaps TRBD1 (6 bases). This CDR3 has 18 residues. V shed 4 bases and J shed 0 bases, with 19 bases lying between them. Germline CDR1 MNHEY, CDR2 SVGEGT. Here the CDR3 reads CASSSWASGAHSNQPQHF. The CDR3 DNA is TGTGCCAGCAGTTCGTGGGCCTCAGGGGCCCATAGCAATCAGCCCCAGCATTTT.